The clone carrying this T cell receptor (beta chain) was seen only a few times. The antigen is undetermined. The sample belongs to a study of response to subunit inactivated influenza vaccine. Study results and caveats: A suggestion made by the authors is that each seasonal influenza vaccination recruits few new T cells.

The V end lost 0 bases, the J end lost 5 bases, and 14 bases lay between the germline ends. Germline V gene data show CDR1 as DFQATT and CDR2 as SNEGSKA (reference sequence). This CDR3 contains 14 residues. A single record per CDR3 protein comes from TCRdb applying MiXCR to the RT-PCR reads. In the table there are 500,000 to 600,000 distinct CDR3 sequences, 10% to 15% of which are singletons. This TCR was recovered from a middle-aged man who received an inactivated influenza vaccine. The chain joins TRBV20-1 to TRBJ2-7; TRBD2 is a possible D gene (6 bases). The sample was PBMCs from blood, taken on the day of vaccination. CDR3 nucleotides: TGCAGTGCTAGAGAGGTCGGGAGCGCTAACGAGCAGTACTTC. It is translated as CSAREVGSANEQYF.